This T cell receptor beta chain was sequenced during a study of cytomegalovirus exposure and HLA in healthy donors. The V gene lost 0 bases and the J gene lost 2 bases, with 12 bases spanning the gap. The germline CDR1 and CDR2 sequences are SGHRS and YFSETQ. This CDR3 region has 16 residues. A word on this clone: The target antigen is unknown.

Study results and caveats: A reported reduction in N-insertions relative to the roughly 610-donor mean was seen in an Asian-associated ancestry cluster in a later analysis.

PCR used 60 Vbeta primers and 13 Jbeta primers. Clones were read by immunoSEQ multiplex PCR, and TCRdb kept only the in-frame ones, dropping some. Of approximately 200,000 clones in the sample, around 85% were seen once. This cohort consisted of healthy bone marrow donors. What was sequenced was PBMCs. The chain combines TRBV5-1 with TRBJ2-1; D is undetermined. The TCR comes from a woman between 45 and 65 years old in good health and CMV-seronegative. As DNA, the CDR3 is TGCGCCAGCAGCTTGGGAACGGAGCGCCCCTACAATGAGCAGTTCTTC. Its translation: CASSLGTERPYNEQFF.